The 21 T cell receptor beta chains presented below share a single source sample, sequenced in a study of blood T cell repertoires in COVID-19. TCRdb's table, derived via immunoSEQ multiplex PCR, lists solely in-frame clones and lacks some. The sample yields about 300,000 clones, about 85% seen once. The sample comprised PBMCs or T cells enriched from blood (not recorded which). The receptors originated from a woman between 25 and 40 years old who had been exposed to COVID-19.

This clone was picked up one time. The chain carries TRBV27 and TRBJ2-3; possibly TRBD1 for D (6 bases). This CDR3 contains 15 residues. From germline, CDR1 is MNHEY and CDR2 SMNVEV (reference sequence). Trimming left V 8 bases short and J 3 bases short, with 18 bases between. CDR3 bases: TGTGCCAGCCGATATCCCACAGGGACGACAGATACGCAGTATTTT. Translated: CASRYPTGTTDTQYF.

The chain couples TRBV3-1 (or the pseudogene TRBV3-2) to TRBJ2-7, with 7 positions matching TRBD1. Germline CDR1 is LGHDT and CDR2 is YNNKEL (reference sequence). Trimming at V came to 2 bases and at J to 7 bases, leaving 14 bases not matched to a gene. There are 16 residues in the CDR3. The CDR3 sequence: CASSQPTGAYRREQYF. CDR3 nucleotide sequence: TGTGCCAGCAGCCAACCCACAGGGGCCTATCGACGGGAGCAGTACTTC.

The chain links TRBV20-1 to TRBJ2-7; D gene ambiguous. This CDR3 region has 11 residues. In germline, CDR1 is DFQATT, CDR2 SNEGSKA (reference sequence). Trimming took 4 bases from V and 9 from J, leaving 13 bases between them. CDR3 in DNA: TGCAGTGCTACTCATCTAGATTCGCAGTACTTC. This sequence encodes CSATHLDSQYF.

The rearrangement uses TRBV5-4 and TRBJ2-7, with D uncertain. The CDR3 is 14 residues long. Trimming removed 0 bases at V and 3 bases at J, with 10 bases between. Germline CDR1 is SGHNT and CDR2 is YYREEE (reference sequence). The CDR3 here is CASSLAGVNYEQYF. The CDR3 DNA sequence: TGTGCCAGCAGCTTGGCCGGTGTTAACTACGAGCAGTACTTC.

CDR3 loop: CASSFSGQSNTEAFF. The CDR3 DNA follows: TGTGCCAGCAGCTTTTCCGGACAGTCGAACACTGAAGCTTTCTTT. The genes are TRBV11-2 and TRBJ1-1; perhaps TRBD1 as D (6 bases). The CDR3 spans 15 residues. V lost 3 bases and J lost 1, with 12 bases in between. CDR1 SGHAT and CDR2 FQNNGV come from the germline V gene.

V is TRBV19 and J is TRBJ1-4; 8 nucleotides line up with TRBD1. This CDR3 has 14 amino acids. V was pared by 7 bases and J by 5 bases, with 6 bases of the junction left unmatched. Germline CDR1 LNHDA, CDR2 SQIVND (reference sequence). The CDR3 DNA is TGTGCCAGTACTACGACAGGGGAAAATGAAAAACTGTTTTTT. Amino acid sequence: CASTTTGENEKLFF. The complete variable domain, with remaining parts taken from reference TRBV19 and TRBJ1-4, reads DGGITQSPKYLFRKEGQNVTLSCEQNLNHDAMYWYRQDPGQGLRLIYYSQIVNDFQKGDIAEGYSVSREKKESFPLTVTSAQKNPTAFYLCASTTTGENEKLFFGSGTQLSVL.

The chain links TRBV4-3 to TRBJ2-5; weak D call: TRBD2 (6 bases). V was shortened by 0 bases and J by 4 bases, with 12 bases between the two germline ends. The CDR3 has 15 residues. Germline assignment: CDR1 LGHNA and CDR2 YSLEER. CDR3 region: CASSQEYSGGETQYF. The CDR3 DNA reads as TGCGCCAGCAGCCAAGAATATAGCGGAGGAGAGACCCAGTACTTC.

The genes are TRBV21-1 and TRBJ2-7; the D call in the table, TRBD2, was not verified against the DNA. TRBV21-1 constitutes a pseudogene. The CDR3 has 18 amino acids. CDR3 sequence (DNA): TGTGCCAGCAGCAAAATTCGAGACTCCCAAGGGAGCTCCTACGAGCAGTACTTC. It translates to CASSKIRDSQGSSYEQYF.

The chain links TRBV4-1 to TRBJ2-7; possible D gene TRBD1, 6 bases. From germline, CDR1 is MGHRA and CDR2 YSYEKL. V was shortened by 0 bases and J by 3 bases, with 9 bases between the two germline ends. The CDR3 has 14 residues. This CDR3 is CASSQEGAIYEQYF. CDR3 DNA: TGCGCCAGCAGCCAAGAGGGGGCGATCTACGAGCAGTACTTC.

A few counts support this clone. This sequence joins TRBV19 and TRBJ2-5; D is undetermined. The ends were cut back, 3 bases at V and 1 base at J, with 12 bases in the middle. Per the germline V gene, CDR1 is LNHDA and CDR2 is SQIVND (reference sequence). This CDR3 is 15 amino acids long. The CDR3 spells CASSMVVGSQETQYF. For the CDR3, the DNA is TGTGCCAGTAGTATGGTTGTTGGTAGCCAAGAGACCCAGTACTTC.

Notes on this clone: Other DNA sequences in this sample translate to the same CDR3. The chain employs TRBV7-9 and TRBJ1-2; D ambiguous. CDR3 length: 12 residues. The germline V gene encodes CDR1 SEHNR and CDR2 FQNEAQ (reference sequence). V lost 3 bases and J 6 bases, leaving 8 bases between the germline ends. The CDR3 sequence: CASSLSGDGYTF. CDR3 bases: TGTGCCAGCAGCTTGTCAGGCGATGGCTACACCTTC.

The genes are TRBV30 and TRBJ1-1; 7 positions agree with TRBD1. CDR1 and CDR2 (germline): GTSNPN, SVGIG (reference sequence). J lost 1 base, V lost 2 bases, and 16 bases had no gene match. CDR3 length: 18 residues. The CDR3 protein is CAWSSLLTRDSSNTEAFF. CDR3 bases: TGTGCCTGGAGTTCCCTTCTGACTCGGGACAGTTCGAACACTGAAGCTTTCTTT.

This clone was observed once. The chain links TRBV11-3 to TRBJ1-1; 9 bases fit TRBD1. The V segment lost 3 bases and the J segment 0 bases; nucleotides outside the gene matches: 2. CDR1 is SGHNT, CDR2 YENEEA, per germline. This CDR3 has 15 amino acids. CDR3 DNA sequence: TGTGCCAGCAGCTTGACAGGGGGAATGAACACTGAAGCTTTCTTT. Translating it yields CASSLTGGMNTEAFF.

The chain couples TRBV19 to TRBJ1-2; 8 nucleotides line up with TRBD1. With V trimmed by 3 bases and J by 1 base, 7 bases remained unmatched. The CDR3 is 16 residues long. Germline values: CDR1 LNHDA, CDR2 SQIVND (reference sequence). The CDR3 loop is CASSISGGWGNYGYTF. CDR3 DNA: TGTGCCAGTAGTATCTCAGGGGGCTGGGGTAACTATGGCTACACCTTC.

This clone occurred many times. In nucleotides, the CDR3 is TGTGCCAGCAGCTCGACAGCGGGGGGCAATCAGCCCCAGCATTTT. It codes for CASSSTAGGNQPQHF. The chain couples TRBV5-5 to TRBJ1-5; weak D call: TRBD1 (5 bases). There are 15 residues in the CDR3. V dropped 3 bases and J dropped 2 bases, with 12 bases sitting between them. The V gene's germline CDR1 is SGHKS and CDR2 YYEKEE (reference sequence).

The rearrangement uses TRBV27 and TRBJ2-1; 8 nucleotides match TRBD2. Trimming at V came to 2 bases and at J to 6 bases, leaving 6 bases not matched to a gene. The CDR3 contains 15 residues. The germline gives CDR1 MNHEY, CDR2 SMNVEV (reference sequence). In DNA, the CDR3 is TGTGCCAGCAGTTTAGGGCCTAGCGGGTTCAATGAGCAGTTCTTC. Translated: CASSLGPSGFNEQFF.

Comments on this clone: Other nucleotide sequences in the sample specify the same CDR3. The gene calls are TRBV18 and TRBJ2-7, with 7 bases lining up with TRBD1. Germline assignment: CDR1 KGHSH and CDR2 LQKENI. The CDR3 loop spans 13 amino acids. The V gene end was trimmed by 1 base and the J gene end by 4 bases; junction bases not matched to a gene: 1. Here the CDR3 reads CASSPRDSYEQYF. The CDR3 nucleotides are TGTGCCAGCTCACCACGGGACAGTTACGAGCAGTACTTC.

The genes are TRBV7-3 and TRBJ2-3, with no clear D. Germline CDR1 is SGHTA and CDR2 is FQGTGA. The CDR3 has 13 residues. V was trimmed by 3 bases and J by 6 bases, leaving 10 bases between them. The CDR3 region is CASSFTQVDTQYF. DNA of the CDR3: TGTGCCAGCAGCTTTACCCAGGTTGATACGCAGTATTTT.

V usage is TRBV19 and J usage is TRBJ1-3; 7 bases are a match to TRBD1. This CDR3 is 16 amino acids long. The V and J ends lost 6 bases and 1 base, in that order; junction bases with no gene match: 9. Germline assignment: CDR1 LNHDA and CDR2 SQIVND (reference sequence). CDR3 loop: CASSPRQTGSGNTIYF. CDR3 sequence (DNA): TGTGCCAGTAGCCCGAGACAGACAGGGTCTGGAAACACCATATATTTT.

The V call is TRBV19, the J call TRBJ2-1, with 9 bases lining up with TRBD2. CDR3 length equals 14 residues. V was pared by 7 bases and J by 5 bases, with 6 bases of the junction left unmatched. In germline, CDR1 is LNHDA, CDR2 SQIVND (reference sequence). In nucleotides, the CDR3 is TGTGCCAGTAAAAGGACTAGCGACCACAATGAGCAGTTCTTC. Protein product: CASKRTSDHNEQFF.

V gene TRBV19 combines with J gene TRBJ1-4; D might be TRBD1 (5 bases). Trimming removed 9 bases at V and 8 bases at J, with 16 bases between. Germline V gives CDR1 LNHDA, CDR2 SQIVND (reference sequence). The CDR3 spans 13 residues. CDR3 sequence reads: CASSSDIREKLFF. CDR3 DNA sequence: TGTGCCAGCAGTTCGGACATTAGGGAAAAACTGTTTTTT.